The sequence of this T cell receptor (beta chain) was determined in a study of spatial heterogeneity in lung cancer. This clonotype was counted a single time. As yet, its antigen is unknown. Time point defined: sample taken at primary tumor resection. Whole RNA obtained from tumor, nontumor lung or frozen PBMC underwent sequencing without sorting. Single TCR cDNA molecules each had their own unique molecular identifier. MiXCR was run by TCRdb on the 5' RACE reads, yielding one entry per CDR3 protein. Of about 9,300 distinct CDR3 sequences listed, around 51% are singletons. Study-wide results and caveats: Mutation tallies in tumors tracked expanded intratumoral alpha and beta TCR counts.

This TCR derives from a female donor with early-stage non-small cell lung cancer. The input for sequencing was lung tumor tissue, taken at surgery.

The CDR3 nucleotides are TGTGCCAGCAGCTTCAGGGAGAACACTGAAGCTTTCTTT. Translating it yields CASSFRENTEAFF. The J gene is TRBJ1-1, the V gene TRBV7-2, with D perhaps TRBD1 (5 bases). CDR3 length: 13 residues. The V end lost 3 bases, the J end lost 1 base, and 6 bases lay between the germline ends. Germline values: CDR1 SGHTA, CDR2 FQGNSA.